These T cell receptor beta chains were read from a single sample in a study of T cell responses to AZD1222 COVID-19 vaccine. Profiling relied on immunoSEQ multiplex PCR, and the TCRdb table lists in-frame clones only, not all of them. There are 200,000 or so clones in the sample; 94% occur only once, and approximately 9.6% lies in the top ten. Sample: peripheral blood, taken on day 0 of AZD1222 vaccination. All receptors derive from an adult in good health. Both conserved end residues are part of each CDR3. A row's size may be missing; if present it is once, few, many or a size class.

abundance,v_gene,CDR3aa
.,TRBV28,CASSRGSPLHF
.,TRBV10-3,CAISEPGSQETQYF
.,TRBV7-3,CASSLGLAGELFF
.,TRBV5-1,CASSPGLAGETQYF
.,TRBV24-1,CATSRQGDNQPQHF
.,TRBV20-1,CSARDGYGYTF
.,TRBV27,CASSLSPSYEQYF
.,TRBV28,CASSTGNGRAHGYTF
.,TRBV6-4,CASSAGQGDEQFF
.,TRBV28,CASRLAGDLHEQYF
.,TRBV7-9,CASSLGTGGPNYGYTF
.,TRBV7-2,CASSLGVGSGNTIYF
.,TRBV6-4,CASSEREGRDNEQFF
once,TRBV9,CASSPRGKGQYEQYF
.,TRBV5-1,CASSLNTRYGYTF
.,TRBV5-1,CASSQLAGVIDEQFF
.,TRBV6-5,CASSSSGGPLEKLFF
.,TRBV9,CASSVGGGLWNEQFF
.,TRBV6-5,CASSRPGNNQPQHF
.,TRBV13,CASSLGREGRVYF
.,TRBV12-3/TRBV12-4,CASSFTGGPRQFF
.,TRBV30,CAWSASYEQYF
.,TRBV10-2,CASSEYGPQHF
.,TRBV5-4,CASSLEPGGYNEQFF
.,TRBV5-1,CASSPTGAPQPQHF
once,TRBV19,CASSSPGGSNEKLFF
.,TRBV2,CASSERMRNTIYF
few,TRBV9,CASSAYSGTDEQYF
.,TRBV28,CASSSAGSNQPQHF
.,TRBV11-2,CASSSPTSGKQETQYF
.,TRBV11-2,CASSSAVGREVWNEQYF
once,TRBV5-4,CASSSRGVAGAQSGANVLTF
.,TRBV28,CASSLWGSPEAFF
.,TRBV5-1,CASSRMDRGAYNEQFF
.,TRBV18,CASSDPSRYYGYTF
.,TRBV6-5,CASSLRTSGSYEQFF
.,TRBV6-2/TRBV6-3,CASSPPDDWIPYNEQFF
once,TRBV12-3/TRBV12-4,CASSLGTAEAFF
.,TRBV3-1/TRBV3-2,CASSQGTGPGELFF
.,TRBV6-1,CASSEFLIYEQYF
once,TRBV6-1,CASSEPNEQYF
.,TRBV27,CASSQKPPGPLYEQYF
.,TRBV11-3,CASSFFGTNTGELFF
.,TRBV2,CASRGDRVNTGELFF
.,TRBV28,CATTKAVNYGYTF
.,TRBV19,CASSIVGLAGGWGETQYF
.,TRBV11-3,CASSLVGQNQFYNEQFF
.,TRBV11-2,CASSLDGYGYTF
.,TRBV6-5,CASSSHPTGSHQPQHF
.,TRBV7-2,CASRNGVEQFF
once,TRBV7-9,CASSLAGFEKLFF
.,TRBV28,CASSFPLGQGLSQPQHF
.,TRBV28,CASSFFLSVGTLKATDTQYF
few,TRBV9,CASSVAPDSYEQYF
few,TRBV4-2,CASSQDPSGTTGELFF
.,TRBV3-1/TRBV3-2,CASSQGRWNEQFF
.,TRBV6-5,CASSYSHSSGNTIYF
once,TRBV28,CASSFARPAYGYTF
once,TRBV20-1,CSASITGGNQPQHF